The source of this T cell receptor (beta chain) is a study of T cell responses to AZD1222 COVID-19 vaccine. The V gene lost 1 base and the J gene lost 4 bases, with 17 bases spanning the gap. CDR3 length: 17 amino acids. Germline CDR1 reads SGHAT; CDR2 reads FQNNGV. This clone was observed a few times. Its antigen is not identified. Findings and caveats of the study: Researchers report vaccine-associated CD4 TCRs spanning spike, with dominance at 160-218 and 743-854. Reports indicate that nearly half of spike-specific TCRs are directed at unmutated variant regions. Possibly, clonal diversity was underestimated; donors were largely white British and included more females.

Sequenced by immunoSEQ multiplex PCR; TCRdb stores in-frame clones only, minus some. There are tens of thousands of clones in the sample; almost 80% occur only once, and more than 20% lies in the top ten. This clonotype was sampled from an adult in good health. Specimen: peripheral blood, collected on day 0 of AZD1222 vaccination. The chain carries TRBV11-2 and TRBJ2-1; D is tentatively TRBD1 or TRBD2 (7 bases each). CDR3 loop: CASSLGRGGSLYNEQFF. The CDR3 nucleotides are TGTGCCAGCAGCTTAGGCAGGGGGGGATCCCTATACAATGAGCAGTTCTTC.